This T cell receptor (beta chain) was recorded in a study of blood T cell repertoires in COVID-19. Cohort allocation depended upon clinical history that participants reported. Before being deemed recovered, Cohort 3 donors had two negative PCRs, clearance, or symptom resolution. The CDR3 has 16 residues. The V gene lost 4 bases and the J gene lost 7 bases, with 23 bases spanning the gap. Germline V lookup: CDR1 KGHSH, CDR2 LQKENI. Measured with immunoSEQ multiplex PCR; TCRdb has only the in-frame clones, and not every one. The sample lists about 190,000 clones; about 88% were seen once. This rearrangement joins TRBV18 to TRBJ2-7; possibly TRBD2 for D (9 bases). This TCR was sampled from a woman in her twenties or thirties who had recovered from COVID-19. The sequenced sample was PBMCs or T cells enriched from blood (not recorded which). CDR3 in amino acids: CASSLKTGAAGGEQYF. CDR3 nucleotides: TGTGCCAGCTCACTCAAGACAGGGGCTGCGGGAGGGGAGCAGTACTTC.